This T cell receptor (beta chain) was sequenced for a study of control samples from healthy donors and cancer patients. In germline, CDR1 is SEHNR, CDR2 FQNEAQ (reference sequence). Deletions cut 2 bases from V and 5 bases from J, with 6 bases between. The CDR3 is made up of 12 amino acids. TCRdb's copy holds only in-frame clones and misses some; the assay was immunoSEQ multiplex PCR. This table has about 190,000 clones, 90% to 95% appearing once. The sequenced sample consisted of blood. The chain carries TRBV7-9 and TRBJ1-1; the D is unclear. The receptor was isolated from a man aged 30 to 39 in good health. The DNA of the CDR3 is TGTGCCAGCAGCTTACCTAGGACTGAAGCTTTCTTT. Its translation: CASSLPRTEAFF. The full variable domain, in which reference TRBV7-9 and TRBJ1-1 provide the parts outside the CDR3, is DTGVSQNPRHKITKRGQNVTFRCDPISEHNRLYWYRQTLGQGPEFLTYFQNEAQLEKSRLLSDRFSAERPKGSFSTLEIQRTEQGDSAMYLCASSLPRTEAFFGQGTRLTVV.